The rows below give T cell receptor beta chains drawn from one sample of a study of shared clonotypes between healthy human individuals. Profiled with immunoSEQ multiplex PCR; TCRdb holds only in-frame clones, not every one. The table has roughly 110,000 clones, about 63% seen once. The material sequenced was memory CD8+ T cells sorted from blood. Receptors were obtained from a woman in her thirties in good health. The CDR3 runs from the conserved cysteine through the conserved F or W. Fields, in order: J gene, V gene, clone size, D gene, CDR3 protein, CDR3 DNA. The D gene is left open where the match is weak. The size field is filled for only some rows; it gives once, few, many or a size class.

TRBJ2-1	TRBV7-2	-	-	CASSLSRLVVYNEQFF	TGTGCCAGCAGCTTATCCAGACTAGTAGTCTACAATGAGCAGTTCTTC
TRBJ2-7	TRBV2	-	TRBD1	CASGPSGTGDSYEQYF	TGTGCCAGCGGTCCATCCGGGACAGGGGACTCCTACGAGCAGTACTTC
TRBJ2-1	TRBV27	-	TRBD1	CASSPGTGANEQFF	TGTGCCAGCAGCCCTGGGACAGGGGCAAATGAGCAGTTCTTC
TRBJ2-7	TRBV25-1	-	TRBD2	CASSDPISSGRPYEQYF	TGTGCCAGCAGTGACCCCATCTCTAGCGGGAGACCCTACGAGCAGTACTTC
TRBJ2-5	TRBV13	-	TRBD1	CASSVGQGMETQYF	TGTGCCAGCAGTGTGGGACAGGGGATGGAGACCCAGTACTTC
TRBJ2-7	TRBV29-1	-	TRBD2	CSVEGASGKSSSYEQYF	TGCAGCGTTGAAGGGGCTAGCGGGAAATCGAGCTCCTACGAGCAGTACTTC
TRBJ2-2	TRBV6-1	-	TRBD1	CASSEWGQGVSGELFF	TGTGCCAGCAGTGAGTGGGGACAGGGGGTATCCGGGGAGCTGTTTTTT
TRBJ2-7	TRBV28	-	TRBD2	CASSFPLAGAEQYF	TGTGCCAGCAGTTTTCCACTAGCGGGAGCCGAGCAGTACTTC
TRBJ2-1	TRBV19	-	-	CASSIGGAGSEQFF	TGTGCCAGTAGTATAGGGGGGGCGGGAAGTGAGCAGTTCTTC
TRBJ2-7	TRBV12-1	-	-	CASRYRGARGASGSYEQYF	TGTGCCAGCAGGTACCGCGGGGCCCGAGGGGCTAGCGGATCCTACGAGCAGTACTTC
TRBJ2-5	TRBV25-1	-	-	CASSGVGTGSYF	-
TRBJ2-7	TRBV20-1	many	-	CSAMGSYEQYF	TGCAGTGCTATGGGGAGCTACGAGCAGTACTTC
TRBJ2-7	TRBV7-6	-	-	CASSPLAGNEQYF	TGTGCCAGCAGTCCCCTGGCGGGTAACGAGCAGTACTTC
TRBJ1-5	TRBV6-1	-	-	CASSAVVYQPQHF	TGTGCCAGCAGTGCGGTTGTTTATCAGCCCCAGCATTTT
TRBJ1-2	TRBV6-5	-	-	CASSSAPNGGYTF	TGTGCCAGCAGTTCCGCCCCGAATGGTGGCTACACCTTC
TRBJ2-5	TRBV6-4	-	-	CASSEEGGDQETQYF	TGTGCCAGCAGTGAGGAGGGAGGAGACCAAGAGACCCAGTACTTC
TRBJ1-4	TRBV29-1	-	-	CSVVWGSSEKLFF	TGCAGCGTTGTGTGGGGTTCGAGTGAAAAACTGTTTTTT
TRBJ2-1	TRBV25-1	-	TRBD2	CASSTRGLAGASGNEQFF	TGTGCCAGCAGTACCCGAGGACTAGCGGGAGCTTCTGGAAATGAGCAGTTCTTC
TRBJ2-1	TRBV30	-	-	CAWSPHSTSRPYNEQFF	TGTGCCTGGAGTCCACACTCCACGTCCCGGCCATACAATGAGCAGTTCTTC
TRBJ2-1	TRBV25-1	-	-	CASSERIAGDINEQFF	TGTGCCAGCAGTGAACGGATAGCCGGGGACATCAATGAGCAGTTCTTC
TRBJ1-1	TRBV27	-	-	CASKNTGNTEAFF	TGTGCCAGCAAAAACACCGGGAACACTGAAGCTTTCTTT
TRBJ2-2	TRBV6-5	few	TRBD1	CASRNRGRVSGELFF	TGTGCCAGCAGGAACAGGGGTCGGGTGTCCGGGGAGCTGTTTTTT